What follows are 10 T cell receptor beta chains derived from one specimen sequenced in a study of T cell responses to AZD1222 COVID-19 vaccine. The protocol was immunoSEQ multiplex PCR, while the TCRdb copy is restricted to in-frame clones and leaves out a portion. The sample includes roughly 92,000 clones, around nine tenths seen only once; the top ten take 4.5% to 5%. Sequencing was performed on peripheral blood, taken 28 days after the second AZD1222 dose. These receptors all come from an adult who received the AZD1222 COVID-19 vaccine.

The chain employs TRBV18 and TRBJ1-5, with 9 positions matching TRBD1. V lost 3 bases and J lost 6; bases outside the gene matches: 6. Germline V gives CDR1 KGHSH, CDR2 LQKENI. The CDR3 is made up of 15 amino acids. The CDR3 region is CASSPGTGKGQPQHF. The DNA of the CDR3 is TGTGCCAGCTCACCGGGGACAGGGAAAGGTCAGCCCCAGCATTTT.

The V call is TRBV7-3, the J call TRBJ1-3; D gene unclear. Per the germline V gene, CDR1 is SGHTA and CDR2 is FQGTGA. This CDR3 has 15 residues. The V end was cut by 5 bases, the J end by 0 bases, with 11 bases between. CDR3 coding DNA: TGTGCCAGCAGCCCACCAGCAAACTCTGGAAACACCATATATTTT. Protein product: CASSPPANSGNTIYF.

This clone was detected once. The chain recombines TRBV24-1 with TRBJ2-5; possible D gene TRBD2, 5 bases. CDR3 size: 11 residues. With 5 bases removed from V and 5 bases from J, the gap between germline ends came to 5 bases. Germline V gene lookup returns CDR1 KGHDR and CDR2 SFDVKD. In nucleotides, the CDR3 is TGTGCCACCAGTGCGGGGGAGACCCAGTACTTC. Amino acid sequence: CATSAGETQYF.

This clone has only one observation. The chain employs TRBV2 and TRBJ1-2; D gene unclear. The CDR3 has 12 amino acids. The V gene lost 6 bases and the J gene lost 4 bases, with 9 bases spanning the gap. Per the germline V gene, CDR1 is SNHLY and CDR2 is FYNNEI. The CDR3 coding sequence is TGTGCCAGCAGGGAGTCAAGCTATGGCTACACCTTC. This translates into CASRESSYGYTF.

The chain has TRBV27 and TRBJ1-3, with no clear D. Germline CDR1 reads MNHEY; CDR2 reads SMNVEV (reference sequence). V dropped 6 bases and J dropped 0 bases, with 12 bases sitting between them. CDR3 length equals 15 residues. DNA of the CDR3: TGTGCCAGCAGCCGTATCGGGAGCTCTGGAAACACCATATATTTT. This codes for CASSRIGSSGNTIYF.

V and J are TRBV2 and TRBJ2-1; 11 bases agree with TRBD2. CDR3 length equals 14 residues. J lost 4 bases, V lost 7 bases, and 3 bases had no gene match. Looked up from germline, CDR1 is SNHLY and CDR2 is FYNNEI. CDR3 sequence: CASKTSGGYNEQFF. The CDR3 bases are TGTGCCAGCAAAACTAGCGGGGGTTACAATGAGCAGTTCTTC.

The chain combines TRBV14 with TRBJ2-1; D gene uncertain. Germline V gives CDR1 SGHDN, CDR2 FVKESK. Trimming removed 1 base from V and 0 bases from J, with 10 bases in between. The CDR3 loop spans 16 amino acids. CDR3: CASSQVIRTSYNEQFF. The CDR3 DNA is TGTGCCAGCAGCCAAGTAATCAGAACCTCCTACAATGAGCAGTTCTTC.

This rearrangement joins TRBV5-5 to TRBJ2-3; D may be TRBD1 or TRBD2 (5 bases each). Trimming took off 4 bases at V and 1 base at J, with 13 bases between the two ends. Germline values: CDR1 SGHKS, CDR2 YYEKEE (reference sequence). This CDR3 is 15 amino acids long. CDR3 sequence reads: CASSPTRGGTDTQYF. As DNA, the CDR3 is TGTGCCAGCAGCCCGACGAGGGGCGGCACAGATACGCAGTATTTT. The full variable domain, in which reference TRBV5-5 and TRBJ2-3 provide the parts outside the CDR3, is DAGVTQSPTHLIKTRGQQVTLRCSPISGHKSVSWYQQVLGQGPQFIFQYYEKEERGRGNFPDRFSARQFPNYSSELNVNALLLGDSALYLCASSPTRGGTDTQYFGPGTRLTVL.

This clone has a single count. The V and J genes are TRBV3-1 (or the pseudogene TRBV3-2) and TRBJ1-4; 7 bases line up with TRBD1. The trim removed 4 bases at V and 7 bases at J, leaving 3 bases unmatched. CDR3 length: 13 residues. Per germline, CDR1 LGHDT and CDR2 YNNKEL (reference sequence). The CDR3 protein is CASSLGQSEKLFF. The CDR3 bases are TGTGCCAGCAGCCTGGGACAGTCTGAAAAACTGTTTTTT.

The chain uses TRBV5-4 and TRBJ1-6; 9 bases are a match to TRBD1. V trimming: 5 bases; J trimming: 5 bases; junction bases outside the gene matches: 11. The CDR3 has 17 amino acids. CDR1 and CDR2 from the germline V gene are SGHNT and YYREEE (reference sequence). CDR3: CASSREQGALNNSPLHF. CDR3 DNA: TGTGCCAGCAGTAGAGAACAGGGGGCTTTGAATAATTCACCCCTCCACTTT.